This is a list of T cell receptor beta chains from one sample in a study of lymphopenia after photon versus proton radiotherapy. The protocol was immunoSEQ multiplex PCR, while the TCRdb copy is restricted to in-frame clones and leaves out a portion. The data contain approximately 150,000 clones, 75% to 90% of them singletons. Here the sequenced sample was peripheral blood, taken from a patient treated with photon-based radiotherapy. These receptors were obtained from a man aged 50 or older with gastric cancer. Each CDR3 is given with its conserved first and last residue. The D gene is left open where the match is weak. Size is stated for part of the rows, as once, few or many counts, or as a class when the clone is expanded.

j_gene: TRBJ2-7
v_gene: TRBV18
abundance: .
d_gene: TRBD2
CDR3nt: TGTGCCAGCTCCCCAGGGACTAGCGCCGCGTTGGCTGACTTC
CDR3aa: CASSPGTSAALADF

j_gene: TRBJ2-3
v_gene: TRBV19
abundance: .
d_gene: .
CDR3nt: TGTGCCAGTAGTATAATTTCGGGGGCTGAAGATACGCAGTATTTT
CDR3aa: CASSIISGAEDTQYF

j_gene: TRBJ1-1
v_gene: TRBV19
abundance: .
d_gene: TRBD1
CDR3nt: TGTGCCAGTAGTATAGAGGGACAGGGAACAATTGAAGCTTTCTTT
CDR3aa: CASSIEGQGTIEAFF

j_gene: TRBJ1-1
v_gene: TRBV27
abundance: .
d_gene: .
CDR3nt: TGTGCCAGCAGTCCCCAATCCAGGGCTGCGAACACTGAAGCTTTCTTT
CDR3aa: CASSPQSRAANTEAFF

j_gene: TRBJ1-5
v_gene: TRBV6-1
abundance: once
d_gene: .
CDR3nt: TGTGCCAGCAGTGAAAAGGATAGGGGTATAGGCAATCAGCCCCAGCATTTT
CDR3aa: CASSEKDRGIGNQPQHF

j_gene: TRBJ2-4
v_gene: TRBV7-2
abundance: .
d_gene: TRBD1
CDR3nt: TGTGCCAGCAGCCCGGACAGGGATGAGGTCAAAAACATTCAGTACTTC
CDR3aa: CASSPDRDEVKNIQYF

j_gene: TRBJ1-1
v_gene: TRBV27
abundance: .
d_gene: .
CDR3nt: TGTGCCAGCAGTCGATTAGGACAGACGAACACTGAAGCTTTCTTT
CDR3aa: CASSRLGQTNTEAFF

j_gene: TRBJ2-4
v_gene: TRBV2
abundance: .
d_gene: .
CDR3nt: TGTGCCAGCAGTGAACAAGTGACCGGGAACATTCAGTACTTC
CDR3aa: CASSEQVTGNIQYF

j_gene: TRBJ2-3
v_gene: TRBV7-2
abundance: .
d_gene: .
CDR3nt: TGTGCCAGCAGCTTATTGGTCGGCGCAATAGATACGCAGTATTTT
CDR3aa: CASSLLVGAIDTQYF

j_gene: TRBJ2-7
v_gene: TRBV6-1
abundance: .
d_gene: .
CDR3nt: TGTGCCAGCTCGGGGACCTACGAGCAGTACTTC
CDR3aa: CASSGTYEQYF

j_gene: TRBJ2-1
v_gene: TRBV6-5
abundance: .
d_gene: .
CDR3nt: TGTGCCAGCATTAGGTTTGGGGCCAGGAATGAGCAGTTCTTC
CDR3aa: CASIRFGARNEQFF

j_gene: TRBJ2-1
v_gene: TRBV7-3
abundance: .
d_gene: TRBD2
CDR3nt: TGTGCCAGCAGCCCACTCCTAGCGGGACACAATGAGCAGTTCTTC
CDR3aa: CASSPLLAGHNEQFF

j_gene: TRBJ1-5
v_gene: TRBV19
abundance: .
d_gene: TRBD1
CDR3nt: TGTGCCAGTAGTGGGGTGGGGACAGGGAATCAGCCCCAGCATTTT
CDR3aa: CASSGVGTGNQPQHF

j_gene: TRBJ2-2
v_gene: TRBV5-4
abundance: .
d_gene: .
CDR3nt: TGTGCCAGCAGCTTGTGGCGTCAAATGGCGAACACCGGGGAGCTGTTTTTT
CDR3aa: CASSLWRQMANTGELFF

j_gene: TRBJ1-5
v_gene: TRBV14
abundance: .
d_gene: .
CDR3nt: TGTGCCAGCAGCCAAGAATGGGAGGGGGTTAATGGCAATCAGCCCCAGCATTTT
CDR3aa: CASSQEWEGVNGNQPQHF

j_gene: TRBJ2-2
v_gene: TRBV2
abundance: .
d_gene: TRBD2
CDR3nt: TGTGCCAGCAGTAGGAGCGGGAGATTCGGGGCCGGGGAGCTGTTTTTT
CDR3aa: CASSRSGRFGAGELFF

j_gene: TRBJ1-1
v_gene: TRBV30
abundance: .
d_gene: TRBD1
CDR3nt: TGTGCCTGGACTAAGACAGGGCCTACTGAAGCTTTCTTT
CDR3aa: CAWTKTGPTEAFF

j_gene: TRBJ2-3
v_gene: TRBV4-3
abundance: .
d_gene: .
CDR3nt: TGCGCCAGCAGCCACCGAGTAGTCACAGATACGCAGTATTTT
CDR3aa: CASSHRVVTDTQYF

j_gene: TRBJ2-3
v_gene: TRBV6-6
abundance: .
d_gene: .
CDR3nt: TGTGCCAGCAGTTACCTAAGGGCAGATACGCAGTATTTT
CDR3aa: CASSYLRADTQYF

j_gene: TRBJ2-5
v_gene: TRBV7-6
abundance: .
d_gene: .
CDR3nt: TGTGCCAGCAGCTTAGGACTTTATGGGGTCCAAGAGACCCAGTACTTC
CDR3aa: CASSLGLYGVQETQYF

j_gene: TRBJ2-1
v_gene: TRBV30
abundance: few
d_gene: TRBD2
CDR3nt: TGTGCCTGGACTAGCGGGAGATTCGCGAGCTCCTACAATGAGCAGTTCTTC
CDR3aa: CAWTSGRFASSYNEQFF

j_gene: TRBJ1-5
v_gene: TRBV19
abundance: .
d_gene: .
CDR3nt: TGTGCCAGTAGTATAGGGGGCGTTAGCAATCAGCCCCAGCATTTT
CDR3aa: CASSIGGVSNQPQHF

j_gene: TRBJ1-1
v_gene: TRBV25-1
abundance: .
d_gene: TRBD1
CDR3nt: TGTGCCAGCAGTGGTGACAGGGGATTGAACACTGAAGCTTTCTTT
CDR3aa: CASSGDRGLNTEAFF

j_gene: TRBJ2-7
v_gene: TRBV2
abundance: .
d_gene: TRBD1
CDR3nt: TGTGCCAGCAGTTGGGACAGGGGGCGCGAGCAGTACTTC
CDR3aa: CASSWDRGREQYF

j_gene: TRBJ2-7
v_gene: TRBV5-4
abundance: .
d_gene: TRBD2
CDR3nt: TGTGCCAGCAGCGGCCAGGGACTAGCGGGAGTCTACGAGCAGTACTTC
CDR3aa: CASSGQGLAGVYEQYF

j_gene: TRBJ1-2
v_gene: TRBV6-5
abundance: .
d_gene: TRBD1
CDR3nt: TGTGCCAGCAGTTTGGACAGGTTTGGCAATAACTATGGCTACACCTTC
CDR3aa: CASSLDRFGNNYGYTF

j_gene: TRBJ2-1
v_gene: TRBV27
abundance: .
d_gene: .
CDR3nt: TGTGCCAGCAGCTTATCGGAGGGGGCCGGATACAATGAGCAGTTCTTC
CDR3aa: CASSLSEGAGYNEQFF

j_gene: TRBJ2-7
v_gene: TRBV5-1
abundance: once
d_gene: .
CDR3nt: TGCGCCAGCAGCCCGACAGGCGATAGCTCCTACGAGCAGTACTTC
CDR3aa: CASSPTGDSSYEQYF

j_gene: TRBJ2-1
v_gene: TRBV5-6
abundance: once
d_gene: .
CDR3nt: TGTGCCAGCAGCGTGGGCACGACAGGAAATTACAATGAGCAGTTCTTC
CDR3aa: CASSVGTTGNYNEQFF

j_gene: TRBJ2-5
v_gene: TRBV6-5
abundance: .
d_gene: TRBD2
CDR3nt: TGTGCCAGCACTCTTGGACTAGGCGGGACCCAGTACTTC
CDR3aa: CASTLGLGGTQYF

j_gene: TRBJ1-3
v_gene: TRBV25-1
abundance: .
d_gene: TRBD1
CDR3nt: TGTGCCAGCAGCCCCCCTGGACAGGGGAGCTCTGGAAACACCATATATTTT
CDR3aa: CASSPPGQGSSGNTIYF

j_gene: TRBJ2-3
v_gene: TRBV4-3
abundance: .
d_gene: TRBD1
CDR3nt: TGCGCCAGCAGCCAACAACAGGGGACCCCAGATACGCAGTATTTT
CDR3aa: CASSQQQGTPDTQYF

j_gene: TRBJ1-1
v_gene: TRBV28
abundance: .
d_gene: .
CDR3nt: TGTGCCAGCAGAACCGGAGTGCGGAACACTGAAGCTTTCTTT
CDR3aa: CASRTGVRNTEAFF

j_gene: TRBJ1-2
v_gene: TRBV4-1
abundance: .
d_gene: TRBD1
CDR3nt: TGCGCCAGCAGCAGTTTTTGGGACAGGGACTATGGCTACACCTTC
CDR3aa: CASSSFWDRDYGYTF

j_gene: TRBJ1-5
v_gene: TRBV29-1
abundance: few
d_gene: .
CDR3nt: TGCAGCGTTCAGGTTGGCAATCAGCCCCAGCATTTT
CDR3aa: CSVQVGNQPQHF

j_gene: TRBJ1-1
v_gene: TRBV19
abundance: once
d_gene: TRBD1
CDR3nt: TGTGCCAGTCGCCCTCAGGGGGGCACTGAAGCTTTCTTT
CDR3aa: CASRPQGGTEAFF

j_gene: TRBJ1-3
v_gene: TRBV30
abundance: .
d_gene: .
CDR3nt: TGTGCCTGGAGTGTACACATGTCGAGCTCTGGAAACACCATATATTTT
CDR3aa: CAWSVHMSSSGNTIYF

j_gene: TRBJ2-1
v_gene: TRBV7-2
abundance: .
d_gene: .
CDR3nt: TGTGCCAGCAGCTTAAGTACGGGGCTGGCGAACAATGAGCAGTTCTTC
CDR3aa: CASSLSTGLANNEQFF

j_gene: TRBJ2-3
v_gene: TRBV5-4
abundance: .
d_gene: .
CDR3nt: TGTGCCAGCAGCTTTGGAGATACGCAGTATTTT
CDR3aa: CASSFGDTQYF

j_gene: TRBJ2-7
v_gene: TRBV11-2
abundance: few
d_gene: .
CDR3nt: TGTGCCAGCAGCTTAGGCAGGGCGGACGAGCAGTACTTC
CDR3aa: CASSLGRADEQYF

j_gene: TRBJ2-7
v_gene: TRBV6-5
abundance: .
d_gene: TRBD1
CDR3nt: TGTGCCAGCAGTAGACCGGACAGGGGGGACTACGAGCAGTACTTC
CDR3aa: CASSRPDRGDYEQYF

j_gene: TRBJ2-7
v_gene: TRBV10-3
abundance: once
d_gene: .
CDR3nt: TGTGCCATCAGTGACTCCTACGAGCAGTACTTC
CDR3aa: CAISDSYEQYF

j_gene: TRBJ2-5
v_gene: TRBV5-5
abundance: .
d_gene: TRBD2
CDR3nt: TGTGCCAGCAGTTCAAGCGGGAGGCAGAGAGAGACCCAGTACTTC
CDR3aa: CASSSSGRQRETQYF

j_gene: TRBJ1-4
v_gene: TRBV30
abundance: .
d_gene: .
CDR3nt: TGTGCCTGGAGTGTAACGTCGGGACAAAAACTGTTTTTT
CDR3aa: CAWSVTSGQKLFF

j_gene: TRBJ1-2
v_gene: TRBV6-4
abundance: .
d_gene: .
CDR3nt: TGTGCCAGCAGTAAACTAACGTCCATATTGGACGGGGGCTACACCTTC
CDR3aa: CASSKLTSILDGGYTF

j_gene: TRBJ2-7
v_gene: TRBV5-1
abundance: .
d_gene: TRBD2
CDR3nt: TGCGCCAGCAGCCCTGGGGAGGGGTGGGGCGAGCAGTACTTC
CDR3aa: CASSPGEGWGEQYF

j_gene: TRBJ1-5
v_gene: TRBV19
abundance: few
d_gene: .
CDR3nt: TGTGCCAGTAGCCGGGCACAGCCAGCGCCCCAGCATTTT
CDR3aa: CASSRAQPAPQHF

j_gene: TRBJ2-3
v_gene: TRBV9
abundance: .
d_gene: TRBD2
CDR3nt: TGTGCCAGCAGCGGGAGCGGGAGATCAGACACAGATACGCAGTATTTT
CDR3aa: CASSGSGRSDTDTQYF

j_gene: TRBJ2-3
v_gene: TRBV11-2
abundance: .
d_gene: .
CDR3nt: TGTGCCAGCAGCCTAGCCACAGATACGCAGTATTTT
CDR3aa: CASSLATDTQYF

j_gene: TRBJ2-1
v_gene: TRBV15
abundance: .
d_gene: TRBD2
CDR3nt: TGTGCCACCAGCATGACTAGCGGGCAGCAGTTCTTC
CDR3aa: CATSMTSGQQFF

j_gene: TRBJ2-2
v_gene: TRBV19
abundance: .
d_gene: .
CDR3nt: TGTGCCAGTAGTTACGGACTAGGGGGCGGGGAGCTGTTTTTT
CDR3aa: CASSYGLGGGELFF

j_gene: TRBJ2-5
v_gene: TRBV19
abundance: .
d_gene: .
CDR3nt: TGTGCCAGTATGGCGGGATTTAAGAGTCAAGAGACCCAGTACTTC
CDR3aa: CASMAGFKSQETQYF

j_gene: TRBJ2-5
v_gene: TRBV7-2
abundance: .
d_gene: .
CDR3nt: TGTGCCAGCAGCTTCAGGGACCGCCAAGAGACCCAGTACTTC
CDR3aa: CASSFRDRQETQYF

j_gene: TRBJ1-1
v_gene: TRBV7-2
abundance: .
d_gene: .
CDR3nt: TGTGCCAGCAGCTTAGCGAGGCTTTCTGAAGCTTTCTTT
CDR3aa: CASSLARLSEAFF

j_gene: TRBJ1-1
v_gene: TRBV14
abundance: few
d_gene: .
CDR3nt: TGTGCCAGCAGCCAACAGGGGAACACTGAAGCTTTCTTT
CDR3aa: CASSQQGNTEAFF

j_gene: TRBJ2-7
v_gene: TRBV6-5
abundance: .
d_gene: .
CDR3nt: TGTGCCAGCAGTTACTCCCCTGACCCAGGGGCCTACGAGCAGTACTTC
CDR3aa: CASSYSPDPGAYEQYF

j_gene: TRBJ2-1
v_gene: TRBV7-6
abundance: .
d_gene: .
CDR3nt: TGTGCCAGCAGCCCCTTCGGAAGGGAAGGCGATGAGCAGTTCTTC
CDR3aa: CASSPFGREGDEQFF

j_gene: TRBJ2-3
v_gene: TRBV7-2
abundance: .
d_gene: .
CDR3nt: TGTGCCAGCAGCTTAAGTCTAGCGAACACAGATACGCAGTATTTT
CDR3aa: CASSLSLANTDTQYF